This T cell receptor beta chain originates from a study of T cell responses to AZD1222 COVID-19 vaccine. General study points: Baseline testing showed seropositivity in only 5 or 6 AZD1222 recipients. Among the donors, most were white British and more were female, and clonal diversity was possibly underestimated.

Remarks on this clone: Its antigen is not identified.

The repertoire was sequenced with immunoSEQ multiplex PCR; TCRdb's copy has only in-frame clones and lacks some. The sample yields some 140,000 clones, 85% to 90% seen once. The ends were cut back, 7 bases at V and 7 bases at J, with 20 bases in the middle. The CDR3 length is 14 residues. Looked up from germline, CDR1 is SQVTM and CDR2 is ANQGSEA. The chain couples TRBV29-1 to TRBJ2-1, with D possibly TRBD1 on 5 matching bases. This receptor was identified in an adult in good health. This sample comprised peripheral blood, obtained on day 0 of MenACWY control vaccination. The CDR3 bases are TGCAGCGGAGGAGCAGGGATCGCTCTAAATGAGCAGTTCTTC. The encoded protein is CSGGAGIALNEQFF.